This is a list of T cell receptor beta chains from one sample in a study of blood T cell repertoires in COVID-19. Repertoires were generated with immunoSEQ multiplex PCR, while TCRdb's copy carries only in-frame clones and drops some. The table lists approximately 230,000 clones, 82% of them singletons. Sequenced sample: PBMCs or T cells enriched from blood (not recorded which). The receptors were gathered from a middle-aged man who had recovered from COVID-19. The CDR3 runs from the conserved cysteine through the conserved F or W. D genes are given only for firm matches. Only some rows state a clone size, as once, few, many or a class for expanded clones.

J,length,V,D,size,CDR3,DNA
TRBJ2-1,15,TRBV4-1,TRBD1,once,CASSHPDRVYNEQFF,TGCGCCAGCAGCCATCCGGACAGGGTCTACAATGAGCAGTTCTTC
TRBJ1-4,13,TRBV30,.,few,CAWSVKGDEKLFF,TGTGCCTGGAGTGTAAAGGGGGATGAAAAACTGTTTTTT
TRBJ1-1,13,TRBV19,.,.,CASSIRLNTEAFF,TGTGCCAGTAGTATTCGGTTGAACACTGAAGCTTTCTTT
TRBJ1-4,15,TRBV6-1,.,.,CASSESNTGRQKLFF,TGTGCCAGCAGTGAATCGAACACCGGGAGGCAAAAACTGTTTTTT
TRBJ2-3,15,TRBV5-1,.,.,CASSLAGLSTDTQYF,TGCGCCAGCAGCTTAGCGGGTTTAAGCACAGATACGCAGTATTTT
TRBJ1-3,15,TRBV9,TRBD1,.,CASSVDRVAGNTIYF,TGTGCCAGCAGCGTGGACAGGGTTGCTGGAAACACCATATATTTT
TRBJ2-7,13,TRBV11-2,.,.,CASSLALAEEQYF,TGTGCCAGCAGCTTAGCCCTTGCTGAGGAGCAGTACTTC
TRBJ1-3,14,TRBV5-1,TRBD1,.,CASSVQGAGNTIYF,TGCGCCAGCAGCGTACAGGGGGCTGGAAACACCATATATTTT
TRBJ1-4,12,TRBV5-4,.,few,CASSSGSEKLFF,TGTGCCAGCAGCTCGGGATCCGAAAAACTGTTTTTT
TRBJ2-7,16,TRBV27,.,.,CASREAPDTYSYEQYF,TGTGCCAGCAGGGAGGCCCCCGACACTTACTCCTACGAGCAGTACTTC
TRBJ2-3,14,TRBV9,.,.,CASSDQRGTDTQYF,TGTGCCAGCAGCGATCAGCGTGGCACAGATACGCAGTATTTT
TRBJ1-5,13,TRBV10-3,.,.,CAISVEGGKAQHF,TGTGCCATCAGTGTTGAGGGAGGAAAGGCCCAGCATTTT
TRBJ2-5,15,TRBV3-1/TRBV3-2,TRBD2,.,CASSRWTSGSETQYF,TGTGCCAGCAGCCGATGGACTAGCGGGAGTGAGACCCAGTACTTC
TRBJ2-5,18,TRBV5-4,TRBD2,.,CASSEAGASGGATETQYF,TGTGCCAGCAGCGAAGCGGGGGCTAGCGGGGGGGCCACGGAGACCCAGTACTTC
TRBJ2-3,15,TRBV27,TRBD2,.,CASQGLARNTDTQYF,TGTGCCAGCCAGGGACTAGCGAGGAACACAGATACGCAGTATTTT
TRBJ1-5,15,TRBV10-3,TRBD1,.,CAIREDRVGNQPQHF,TGTGCCATCAGGGAGGACAGGGTGGGCAATCAGCCCCAGCATTTT
TRBJ2-7,14,TRBV9,TRBD2,.,CASSYGTTSYEQYF,TGTGCCAGCAGCTACGGGACTACCTCCTACGAGCAGTACTTC
TRBJ1-5,14,TRBV18,TRBD1,.,CASSLRDRDQPQHF,TGTGCCAGCTCCCTCCGGGACAGGGATCAGCCCCAGCATTTT
TRBJ2-3,16,TRBV5-6,TRBD2,.,CASSLLAGGSTDTQYF,TGTGCCAGCAGCTTGCTAGCGGGGGGGAGCACAGATACGCAGTATTTT
TRBJ2-4,12,TRBV27,TRBD2,.,CASSLTGGIQYF,TGTGCCAGCAGTTTGACGGGGGGCATTCAGTACTTC
TRBJ1-2,17,TRBV4-3,TRBD1,.,CASSQVARTGGNYGYTF,TGCGCCAGCAGCCAAGTGGCCCGGACAGGGGGCAACTATGGCTACACCTTC
TRBJ1-1,14,TRBV10-3,TRBD1,.,CASSTQGGFSEAFF,TGTGCCTCTTCGACACAGGGGGGTTTCTCTGAAGCTTTCTTT
TRBJ1-1,14,TRBV7-9,.,.,CASSPPGRVTEAFF,TGTGCCAGCAGCCCCCCTGGGCGGGTCACTGAAGCTTTCTTT
TRBJ1-3,14,TRBV10-3,.,.,CAISVVRTGNTIYF,TGTGCCATCAGTGTAGTACGTACTGGAAACACCATATATTTT
TRBJ1-6,13,TRBV28,.,.,CASSLAYNSPLHF,TGTGCCAGCAGTTTGGCTTATAATTCACCCCTCCACTTT
TRBJ1-4,11,TRBV5-4,.,.,CASSSDEKLFF,TGTGCCAGCAGCTCGGATGAAAAACTGTTTTTT
TRBJ1-4,15,TRBV7-3,TRBD1,.,CASSSRTGSHEKLFF,TGTGCCAGCAGCTCTAGGACAGGCTCCCATGAAAAACTGTTTTTT
TRBJ2-7,15,TRBV10-3,.,.,CAISESEGKGYEQYF,TGTGCCATCAGTGAGTCGGAGGGAAAGGGCTACGAGCAGTACTTC
TRBJ1-4,13,TRBV20-1,TRBD1,few,CSASNRGQEKLFF,TGCAGTGCTAGTAACAGGGGGCAGGAAAAACTGTTTTTT